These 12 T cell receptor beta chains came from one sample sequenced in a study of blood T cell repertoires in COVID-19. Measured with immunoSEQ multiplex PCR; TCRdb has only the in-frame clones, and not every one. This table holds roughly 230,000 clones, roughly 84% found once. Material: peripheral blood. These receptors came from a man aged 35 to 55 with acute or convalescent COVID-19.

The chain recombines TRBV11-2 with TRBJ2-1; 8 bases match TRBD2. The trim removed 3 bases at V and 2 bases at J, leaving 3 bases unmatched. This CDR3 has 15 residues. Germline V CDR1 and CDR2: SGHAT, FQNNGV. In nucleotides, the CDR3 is TGTGCCAGCAGCTTCATAGCGGGGCCCTACAATGAGCAGTTCTTC. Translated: CASSFIAGPYNEQFF. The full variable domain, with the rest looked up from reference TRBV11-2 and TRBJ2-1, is EAGVAQSPRYKIIEKRQSVAFWCNPISGHATLYWYQQILGQGPKLLIQFQNNGVVDDSQLPKDRFSAERLKGVDSTLKIQPAKLEDSAVYLCASSFIAGPYNEQFFGPGTRLTVL.

The CDR3 nucleotides are TGTGCCAGTAGTCCCAGCTCTGGAAACACCATATATTTT. It yields the protein CASSPSSGNTIYF. The chain is built from TRBV19 and TRBJ1-3; D gene ambiguous. Germline V gives CDR1 LNHDA, CDR2 SQIVND (reference sequence). The V end lost 5 bases, the J end lost 0 bases, and 5 bases lay between the germline ends. The CDR3 is 13 amino acids.

The CDR3 reads CASSMTGWSYEQYF. The CDR3 DNA sequence: TGTGCCAGTAGTATGACAGGGTGGTCCTACGAGCAGTACTTC. The chain employs TRBV19 and TRBJ2-7; 7 bases are shared with TRBD1. Trimming at V came to 3 bases and at J to 1 base, leaving 3 bases not matched to a gene. Germline values: CDR1 LNHDA, CDR2 SQIVND (reference sequence). This CDR3 contains 14 residues.

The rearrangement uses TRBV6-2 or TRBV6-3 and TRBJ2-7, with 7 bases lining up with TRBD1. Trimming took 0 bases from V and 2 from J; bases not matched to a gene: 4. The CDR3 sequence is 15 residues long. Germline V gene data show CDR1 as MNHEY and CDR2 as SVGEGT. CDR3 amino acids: CASSYSWTGAYEQYF. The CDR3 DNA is TGTGCCAGCAGTTACTCATGGACAGGCGCCTACGAGCAGTACTTC.

The CDR3 nucleotides read TGTGCCAGCTCCTTACAGGGGGCTGGGGATTCACCCCTCCACTTT. Protein sequence: CASSLQGAGDSPLHF. The rearrangement uses TRBV18 and TRBJ1-6; TRBD1 matches at 9 bases. Trimming cost V 6 bases and J 8 bases; bases outside gene matches: 8. Per the germline V gene, CDR1 is KGHSH and CDR2 is LQKENI. The CDR3 spans 15 residues.

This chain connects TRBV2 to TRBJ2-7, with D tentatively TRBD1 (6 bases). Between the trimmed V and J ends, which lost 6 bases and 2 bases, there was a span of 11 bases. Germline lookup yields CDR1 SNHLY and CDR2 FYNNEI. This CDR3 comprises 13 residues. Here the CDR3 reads CASSADRTYEQYF. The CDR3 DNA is TGTGCCAGCAGCGCTGACAGGACCTACGAGCAGTACTTC.

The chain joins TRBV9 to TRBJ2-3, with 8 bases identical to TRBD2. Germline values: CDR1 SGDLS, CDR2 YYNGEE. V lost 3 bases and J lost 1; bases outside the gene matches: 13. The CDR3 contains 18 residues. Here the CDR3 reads CASSEGTTGLVGTDTQYF. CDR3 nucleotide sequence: TGTGCCAGCAGCGAGGGGACCACGGGACTAGTCGGCACAGATACGCAGTATTTT.

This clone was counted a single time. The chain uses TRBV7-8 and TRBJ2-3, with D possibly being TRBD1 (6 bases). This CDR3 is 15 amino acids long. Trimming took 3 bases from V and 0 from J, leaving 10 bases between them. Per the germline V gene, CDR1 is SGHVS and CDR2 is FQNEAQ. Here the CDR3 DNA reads TGTGCCAGCAGCTTGCCGACAGGTAGCACAGATACGCAGTATTTT. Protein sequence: CASSLPTGSTDTQYF.

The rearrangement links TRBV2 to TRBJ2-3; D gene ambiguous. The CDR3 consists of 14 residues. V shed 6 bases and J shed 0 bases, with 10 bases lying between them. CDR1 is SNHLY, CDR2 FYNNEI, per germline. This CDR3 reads CASSNYLSTDTQYF. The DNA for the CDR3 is TGTGCCAGCAGCAACTACCTAAGCACAGATACGCAGTATTTT.

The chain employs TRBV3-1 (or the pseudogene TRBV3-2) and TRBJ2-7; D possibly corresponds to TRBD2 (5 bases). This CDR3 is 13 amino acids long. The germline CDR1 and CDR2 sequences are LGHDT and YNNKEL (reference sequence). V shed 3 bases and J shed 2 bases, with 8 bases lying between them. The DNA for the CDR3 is TGTGCCAGCAGCCACCTGGAGGCCTACGAGCAGTACTTC. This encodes CASSHLEAYEQYF.

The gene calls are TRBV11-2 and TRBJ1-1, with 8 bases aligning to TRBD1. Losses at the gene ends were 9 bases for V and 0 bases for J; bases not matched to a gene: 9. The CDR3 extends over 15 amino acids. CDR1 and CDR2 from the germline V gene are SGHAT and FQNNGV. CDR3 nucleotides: TGTGCCAGTGACAGGGGCGCCTCTATGAACACTGAAGCTTTCTTT. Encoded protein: CASDRGASMNTEAFF.

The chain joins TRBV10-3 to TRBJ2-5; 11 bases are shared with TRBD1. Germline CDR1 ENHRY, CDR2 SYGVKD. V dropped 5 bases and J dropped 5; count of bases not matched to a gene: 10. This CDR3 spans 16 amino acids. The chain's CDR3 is CAISPSDRGRAETQYF. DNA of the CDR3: TGTGCCATCAGTCCTTCGGACAGGGGGCGGGCGGAGACCCAGTACTTC.